The clone carrying this TCR beta chain occurred a few times. Its antigen is unidentified. The length of the CDR3 is 14 residues. Germline lookup yields CDR1 SGHDT and CDR2 YYEEEE. V dropped 2 bases and J dropped 3 bases, with 11 bases sitting between them. This sample was taken from a study of OX40 agonist ivuxolimab in advanced cancers. Data came from immunoSEQ multiplex PCR; TCRdb stores just in-frame clones and leaves some out. The sample includes around 100,000 clones, roughly 89% seen only once; the top ten take roughly 0.33%. Study-wide results and caveats: Averaging showed that CD8+ T cells had more expanded clones than CD4+ did.

J is TRBJ2-5 and V is TRBV5-6; no clear D gene. This receptor was taken from an adult with an advanced solid tumor such as melanoma, head and neck, liver or kidney cancer. The source material was CD4+ or CD8+ T cells sorted from blood, sampled in a trial of the OX40 agonist ivuxolimab. The CDR3 DNA sequence: TGTGCCAGCAGCTTAACCGGCCTAAAAGAGACCCAGTACTTC. It encodes CASSLTGLKETQYF.